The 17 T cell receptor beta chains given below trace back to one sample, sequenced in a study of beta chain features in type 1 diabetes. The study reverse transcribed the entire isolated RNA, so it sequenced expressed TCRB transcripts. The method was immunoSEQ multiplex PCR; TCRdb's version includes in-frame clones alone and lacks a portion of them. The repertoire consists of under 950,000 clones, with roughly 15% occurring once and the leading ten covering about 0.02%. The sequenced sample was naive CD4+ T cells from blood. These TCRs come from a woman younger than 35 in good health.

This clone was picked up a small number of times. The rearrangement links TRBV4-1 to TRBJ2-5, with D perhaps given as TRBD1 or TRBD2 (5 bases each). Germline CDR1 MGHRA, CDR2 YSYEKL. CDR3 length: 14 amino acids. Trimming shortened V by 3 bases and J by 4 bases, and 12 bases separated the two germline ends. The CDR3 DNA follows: TGCGCCAGCAGCCAGCCCACGAGGGGAGAGACCCAGTACTTC. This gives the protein CASSQPTRGETQYF.

Here the CDR3 reads CASSNRQGLNTEAFF. The CDR3 DNA sequence: TGCGCCAGCAGCAACCGACAGGGGCTGAACACTGAAGCTTTCTTT. V is TRBV5-1 and J is TRBJ1-1; 8 nucleotides line up with TRBD1. This CDR3 has 15 amino acids. CDR1 is SGHRS, CDR2 YFSETQ, per germline. V shed 4 bases and J 0 bases; nucleotides not matched to a gene: 5.

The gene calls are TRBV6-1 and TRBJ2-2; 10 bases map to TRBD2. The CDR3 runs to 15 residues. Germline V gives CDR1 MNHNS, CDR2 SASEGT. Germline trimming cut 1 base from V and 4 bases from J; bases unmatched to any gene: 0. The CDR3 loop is CASSEGLAGTGELFF. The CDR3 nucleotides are TGTGCCAGCAGTGAAGGACTAGCGGGCACCGGGGAGCTGTTTTTT.

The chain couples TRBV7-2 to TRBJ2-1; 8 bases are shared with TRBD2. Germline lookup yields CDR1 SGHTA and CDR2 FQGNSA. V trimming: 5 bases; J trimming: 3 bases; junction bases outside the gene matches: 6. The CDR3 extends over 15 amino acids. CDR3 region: CASSTTGTSYNEQFF. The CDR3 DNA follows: TGTGCCAGCAGCACCACCGGGACTAGCTACAATGAGCAGTTCTTC.

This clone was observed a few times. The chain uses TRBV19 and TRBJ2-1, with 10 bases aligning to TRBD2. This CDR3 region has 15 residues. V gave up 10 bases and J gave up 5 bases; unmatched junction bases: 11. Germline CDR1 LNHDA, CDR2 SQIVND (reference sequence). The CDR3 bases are TGTGCCACCCGCTCCCTAGCGGGAGTCCACAATGAGCAGTTCTTC. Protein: CATRSLAGVHNEQFF.

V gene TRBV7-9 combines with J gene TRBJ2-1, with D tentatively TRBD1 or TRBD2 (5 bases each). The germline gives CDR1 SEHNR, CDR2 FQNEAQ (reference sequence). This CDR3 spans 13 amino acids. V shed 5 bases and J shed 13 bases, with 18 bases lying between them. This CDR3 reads CASSPRGKWSQFF. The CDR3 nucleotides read TGTGCCAGCAGCCCCCGGGGCAAATGGTCCCAGTTCTTC. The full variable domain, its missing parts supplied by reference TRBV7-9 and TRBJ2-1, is DTGVSQNPRHKITKRGQNVTFRCDPISEHNRLYWYRQTLGQGPEFLTYFQNEAQLEKSRLLSDRFSAERPKGSFSTLEIQRTEQGDSAMYLCASSPRGKWSQFFGPGTRLTVL.

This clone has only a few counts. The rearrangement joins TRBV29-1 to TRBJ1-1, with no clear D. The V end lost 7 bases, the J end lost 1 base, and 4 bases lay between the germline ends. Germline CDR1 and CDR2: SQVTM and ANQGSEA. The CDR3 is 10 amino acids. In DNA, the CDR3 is TGCAGCGCATCGAACACTGAAGCTTTCTTT. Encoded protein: CSASNTEAFF.

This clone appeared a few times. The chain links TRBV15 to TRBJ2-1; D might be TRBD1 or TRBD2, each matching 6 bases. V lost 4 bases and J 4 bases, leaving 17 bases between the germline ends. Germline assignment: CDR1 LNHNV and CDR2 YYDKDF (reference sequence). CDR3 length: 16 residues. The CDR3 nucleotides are TGTGCCACCAGCATTTACGGGGGCGCGCGTTACAATGAGCAGTTCTTC. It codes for CATSIYGGARYNEQFF. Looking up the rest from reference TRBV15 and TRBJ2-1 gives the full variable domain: DAMVIQNPRYQVTQFGKPVTLSCSQTLNHNVMYWYQQKSSQAPKLLFHYYDKDFNNEADTPDNFQSRRPNTSFCFLDIRSPGLGDTAMYLCATSIYGGARYNEQFFGPGTRLTVL.

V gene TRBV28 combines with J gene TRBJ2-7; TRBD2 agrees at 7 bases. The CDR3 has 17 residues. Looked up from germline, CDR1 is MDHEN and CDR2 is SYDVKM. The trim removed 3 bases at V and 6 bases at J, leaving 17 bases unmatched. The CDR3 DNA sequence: TGTGCCAGCAGTTTGGGCGGCGGGGGTAGAGGCTTGGGCGAGCAGTACTTC. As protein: CASSLGGGGRGLGEQYF.

The chain's CDR3 is CASSPRTGANVLTF. Written as DNA, the CDR3 is TGTGCCAGCTCACCGCGGACAGGGGCCAACGTCCTGACTTTC. The chain employs TRBV18 and TRBJ2-6, with a possible D match to TRBD1 (5 bases). The CDR3 is 14 amino acids. The V end was cut by 3 bases, the J end by 4 bases, with 7 bases between. Germline V lookup: CDR1 KGHSH, CDR2 LQKENI.

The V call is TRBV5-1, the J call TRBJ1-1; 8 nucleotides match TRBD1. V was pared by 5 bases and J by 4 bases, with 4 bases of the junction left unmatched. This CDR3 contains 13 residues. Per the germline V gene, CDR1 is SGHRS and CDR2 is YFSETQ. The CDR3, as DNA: TGCGCCAGCAGTCGTACAGGGGGCACTGAAGCTTTCTTT. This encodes CASSRTGGTEAFF.

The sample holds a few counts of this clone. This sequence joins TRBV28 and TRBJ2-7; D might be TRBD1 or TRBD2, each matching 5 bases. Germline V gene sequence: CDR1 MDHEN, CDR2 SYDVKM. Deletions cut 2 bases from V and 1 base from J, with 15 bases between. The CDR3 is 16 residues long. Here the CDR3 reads CASSLDWGRPSYEQYF. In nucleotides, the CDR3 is TGTGCCAGCAGTTTAGATTGGGGGAGACCTTCCTACGAGCAGTACTTC.

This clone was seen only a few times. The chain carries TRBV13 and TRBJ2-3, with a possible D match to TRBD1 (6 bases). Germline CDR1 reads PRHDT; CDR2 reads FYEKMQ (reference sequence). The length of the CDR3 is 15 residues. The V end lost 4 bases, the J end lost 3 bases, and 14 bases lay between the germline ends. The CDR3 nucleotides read TGTGCCAGCAGCTCCCCCCGGCAGGGGACAGATACGCAGTATTTT. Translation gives CASSSPRQGTDTQYF.

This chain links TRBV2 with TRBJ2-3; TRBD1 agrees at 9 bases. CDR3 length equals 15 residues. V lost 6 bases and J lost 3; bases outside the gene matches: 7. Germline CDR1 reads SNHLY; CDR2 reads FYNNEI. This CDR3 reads CASRATGGETDTQYF. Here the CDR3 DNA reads TGTGCCAGCAGGGCAACAGGGGGCGAAACAGATACGCAGTATTTT.

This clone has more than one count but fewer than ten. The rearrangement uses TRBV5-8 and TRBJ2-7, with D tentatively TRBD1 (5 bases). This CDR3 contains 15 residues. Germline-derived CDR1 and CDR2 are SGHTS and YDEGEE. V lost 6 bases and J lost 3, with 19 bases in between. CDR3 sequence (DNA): TGTGCCAGCACCGACCGACAGCCACGGAACTACGAGCAGTACTTC. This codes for CASTDRQPRNYEQYF.

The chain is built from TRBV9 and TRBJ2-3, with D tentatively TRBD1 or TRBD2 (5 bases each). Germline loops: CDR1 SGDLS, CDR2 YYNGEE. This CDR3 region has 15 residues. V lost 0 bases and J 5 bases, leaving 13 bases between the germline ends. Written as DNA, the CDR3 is TGTGCCAGCAGCGTAGGGGACCTCCAGGGAGATACGCAGTATTTT. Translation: CASSVGDLQGDTQYF.

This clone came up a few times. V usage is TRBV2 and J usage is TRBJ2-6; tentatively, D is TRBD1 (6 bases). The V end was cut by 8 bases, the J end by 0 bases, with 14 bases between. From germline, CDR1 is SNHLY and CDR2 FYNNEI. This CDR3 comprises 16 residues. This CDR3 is CASLSRGGSGANVLTF. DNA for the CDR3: TGTGCCAGCCTGAGCAGGGGTGGCTCTGGGGCCAACGTCCTGACTTTC.